What follows is one T cell receptor (beta chain) and its context. The entry originates in a study of blood T cell repertoires in COVID-19. For the study at large: In each case, the material was cDNA or gDNA derived from T cells, B-cell-depleted T cells, or PBMCs.

CDR1 and CDR2 from the germline V gene are MNHEY and SVGAGI. The J segment lost 10 bases and the V segment lost 6 bases, leaving 5 bases of the junction unmatched. The CDR3 is 13 amino acids. Sequencing used immunoSEQ multiplex PCR; TCRdb keeps in-frame clones, though not all of them. The repertoire holds about 83,000 clones, around 84% seen once, with 7.5% to 9.5% in the top ten. Specimen: peripheral blood. The chain links TRBV6-5 to TRBJ1-6; 8 bases fit TRBD1. This clonotype was sampled from a man older than 75 with active or convalescent COVID-19. Here the CDR3 reads CASRPTGGSPLHF. CDR3 DNA sequence: TGTGCCAGCAGACCCACAGGGGGGTCACCCCTCCACTTT.